This TCR beta chain was recovered during a study of blood T cell repertoires in COVID-19. Across the whole study: Sites across the United States, Italy and Spain contributed samples from acute and convalescent COVID-19. From T cells, B-cell-depleted T cells, or PBMCs came the material, which was cDNA or gDNA.

Patients of the Seattle cohort, enrolled during active infection, were followed longitudinally. Clones were sequenced by immunoSEQ multiplex PCR, and TCRdb holds only the in-frame ones, with some missing. The sample includes about 46,000 clones, 80% to 90% of them seen just once. Germline V lookup: CDR1 SGHTA, CDR2 FQGNSA. CDR3 length: 12 residues. J was trimmed by 3 bases and V by 5 bases; bases with no gene match: 1. The sample taken for sequencing was peripheral blood. The J gene is TRBJ2-7, the V gene TRBV7-2, with 7 bases lining up with TRBD1. The TCR originated in a woman older than 75 with COVID-19, enrolled during active disease. This chain's CDR3 is CASSRQGYEQYF. DNA for the CDR3: TGTGCCAGCAGCCGACAGGGCTACGAGCAGTACTTC.